The source of this TCR beta chain is a study of blood T cell repertoires in COVID-19. The data were produced by immunoSEQ multiplex PCR, yet TCRdb's version contains in-frame clones alone and is incomplete. The sample contains 150,000 to 200,000 clones, 88% of which appear only once. The CDR3 contains 15 residues. Looked up from germline, CDR1 is SGHTA and CDR2 is FQGTGA. V lost 0 bases and J lost 5; bases outside the gene matches: 3. Sequenced: peripheral blood. The chain carries TRBV7-3 and TRBJ2-2; 7 nucleotides agree with TRBD1. This sequence originates from a man aged 45 to 65 who had recovered from COVID-19. For the CDR3, the DNA is TGTGCCAGCAGCTTAACAGGGGGCCGGACCGGGGAGCTGTTTTTT. This sequence encodes CASSLTGGRTGELFF.